This record covers a single T cell receptor beta chain. The method was immunoSEQ multiplex PCR; TCRdb's version includes in-frame clones alone and lacks a portion of them. Of over 35,000 clones in the sample, around 87% were seen once. Time point: peak reinfection, 3 to 8 weeks after reinfection detection. TCR sequencing was done directly ex vivo on sorted cells, without expansion in vitro. People who inject drugs from Montreal's HEPCO study were the donors. At all three reinfection time points, viable CD3+ CD8+ CD45RO- cells from a couple of donors served as controls. The data stem from a study of memory CD8 T cells in hepatitis C reinfection. Whole-study context: Chronic HCV followed reinfection in a couple of donors who cleared primary infection. Samples at peak reinfection came 3 to 8 weeks post-detection.

The CDR3 length is 15 residues. V was trimmed by 1 base and J by 6 bases, leaving 15 bases between them. The germline gives CDR1 LNHDA, CDR2 SQIVND (reference sequence). The gene calls are TRBV19 and TRBJ1-1, with D possibly matching TRBD1 (5 bases). Sequenced input: naive CD8+ T cells sorted from blood. This receptor was obtained from a young man with hepatitis C virus infection. The CDR3 nucleotides are TGTGCCAGTAGTATAGGGTACGGCAGGGAGGCTGAAGCTTTCTTT. It translates to CASSIGYGREAEAFF.